The source of this T cell receptor beta chain is a study of graft-versus-host responses after intestinal transplantation. Study overall: Recipients had multivisceral, liver-intestinal, or isolated intestinal transplants.

Responders (about 200,000, CFSE-labeled) met about 200,000 stimulators that were irradiated and violet-dye-labeled. Study-level results: Recipient-marrow GvH clones were detected, some having first appeared in ileum or blood. Early after transplant, HvG clones declined as circulating GvH clones peaked.

This clone turned up a few times. Measured with immunoSEQ multiplex PCR; TCRdb has only the in-frame clones, and not every one. The sample has 15,000 to 20,000 clones, around 35% seen once. The starting material was alloreactive CD4+ T cells from a mixed lymphocyte reaction culture, obtained before transplantation. Subset: CFSE-low proliferating T cells sorted from roughly six-day pre-transplant mixed lymphocyte reaction (GvH or HvG direction). The sequence was collected from a human patient who was an organ donor for intestinal transplantation.

The CDR3 region has the DNA TGTGCCAGCAGCTTAGGTCCGGACACTGAAGCTTTCTTT. Its protein is CASSLGPDTEAFF. The V gene is TRBV7-6, the J gene TRBJ1-1; D unclear. The CDR3 runs to 13 residues. In germline, CDR1 is SGHVS, CDR2 FNYEAQ. The V gene lost 1 base and the J gene lost 3 bases, with 6 bases spanning the gap.